This T cell receptor (beta chain) was documented in a study of PD-L1 blockade in urothelial cancer. Looking at the study overall: Investigators checked blood 3 weeks (second dose) and 6 weeks after treatment start.

Some clones are missing from TCRdb's copy, which holds only in-frame ones; the method was immunoSEQ multiplex PCR. The sample lists around 49,000 clones, around 80% occurring once. The time point was: peripheral blood 6 weeks after treatment start. Germline V CDR1 and CDR2: SEHNR, FQNEAQ (reference sequence). This CDR3 has 14 residues. The V and J ends lost 3 bases and 0 bases respectively, with 9 bases between them. Sample: PBMCs, taken around atezolizumab (anti-PD-L1) treatment. This rearrangement joins TRBV7-9 to TRBJ2-7; maybe TRBD1 (5 bases). The sequence was collected from a man aged 60 to 69 with urothelial cancer. CDR3 bases: TGTGCCAGCAGCTTGCAGGGTAGCTCCTACGAGCAGTACTTC. Translating gives CASSLQGSSYEQYF.